This T cell receptor (beta chain) was sequenced for a study of T cells in Graves' hyperthyroidism and ophthalmopathy. The CDR3 runs to 12 residues. Trimming stripped 2 bases from V and 2 bases from J, with 4 bases between. Per the germline V gene, CDR1 is SGHRS and CDR2 is YFSETQ. Regions amplified from RNA transcripts were the TCR beta CDR3 regions. Carried out on the TCR CDR3, a first-round RT-PCR used the HTBI primer set. TCRdb passed the multiplex PCR reads through MiXCR, listing each CDR3 protein once. Of hundreds of thousands of distinct CDR3 sequences in the sample, approximately 16% are singletons; the top ten hold roughly 18%.

The chain is built from TRBV5-1 and TRBJ1-2; no clear D gene. The specimen was blood. This receptor was obtained from a woman aged 18-29 years with Graves' hyperthyroidism. For the CDR3, the DNA is TGCGCCAGCAGCTTTGACAACTATGGCTACACCTTC. Its protein is CASSFDNYGYTF.